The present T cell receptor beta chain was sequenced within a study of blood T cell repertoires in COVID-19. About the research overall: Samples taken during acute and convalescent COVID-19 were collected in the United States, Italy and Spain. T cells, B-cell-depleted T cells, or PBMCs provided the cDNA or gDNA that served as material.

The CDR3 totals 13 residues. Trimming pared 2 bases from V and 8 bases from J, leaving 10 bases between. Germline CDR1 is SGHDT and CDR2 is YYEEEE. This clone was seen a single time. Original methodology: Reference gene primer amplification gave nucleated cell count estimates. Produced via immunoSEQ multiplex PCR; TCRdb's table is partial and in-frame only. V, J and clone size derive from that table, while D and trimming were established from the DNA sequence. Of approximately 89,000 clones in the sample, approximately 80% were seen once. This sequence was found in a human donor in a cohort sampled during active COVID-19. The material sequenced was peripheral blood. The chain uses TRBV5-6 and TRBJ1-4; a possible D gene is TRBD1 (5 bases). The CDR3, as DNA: TGTGCCAGCAGCTTCGTAGGACAAGAAAAACTGTTTTTT. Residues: CASSFVGQEKLFF.